These 8 T cell receptor beta chains share one sample of origin, sequenced in a study of T cells after somatic rescue of genetic block. Sequencing used immunoSEQ multiplex PCR; TCRdb keeps in-frame clones, though not all of them. The sample consists of 85,000 to 100,000 clones, more than 80% of them appearing once. The sequenced sample consisted of peripheral blood mononuclear cells (PBMCs). The receptors here all came from a woman aged 18-30 years.

Only one count was recorded for this clone. This chain joins TRBV14 and TRBJ2-7; 9 bases line up with TRBD1. CDR3 length: 16 amino acids. In germline, CDR1 is SGHDN, CDR2 FVKESK. V was pared by 4 bases and J by 4 bases, with 11 bases of the junction left unmatched. The CDR3 loop reads CASSPLTGGAAYEQYF. For the CDR3, the DNA is TGTGCCAGCAGCCCCCTCACAGGGGGCGCTGCGTACGAGCAGTACTTC.

The chain employs TRBV28 and TRBJ2-1; TRBD2 matches at 13 bases. V lost 3 bases, J lost 8 bases, and 4 bases stayed unmatched. The germline gives CDR1 MDHEN, CDR2 SYDVKM. The length of the CDR3 is 15 residues. The CDR3 coding sequence is TGTGCCAGCAGTTTCGGGACTAGCGGGAATGATGAGCAGTTCTTC. As protein: CASSFGTSGNDEQFF. Based on the CDR3 plus reference TRBV28 and TRBJ2-1, the full variable domain is DVKVTQSSRYLVKRTGEKVFLECVQDMDHENMFWYRQDPGLGLRLIYFSYDVKMKEKGDIPEGYSVSREKKERFSLILESASTNQTSMYLCASSFGTSGNDEQFFGPGTRLTVL.

DNA of the CDR3: TGTGCCAGCCTTCCCGCCGGTGCACTGTACGAGCAGTACTTC. The encoded protein is CASLPAGALYEQYF. The gene calls are TRBV27 and TRBJ2-7, with D unclear. This CDR3 has 14 amino acids. The germline V and J ends were trimmed by 8 bases and 4 bases, with 18 bases remaining between them. The germline CDR1 and CDR2 sequences are MNHEY and SMNVEV (reference sequence).

The chain is built from TRBV19 and TRBJ1-2; 11 bases agree with TRBD1. The V and J ends lost 7 bases and 7 bases, in that order; junction bases with no gene match: 5. Germline V lookup: CDR1 LNHDA, CDR2 SQIVND (reference sequence). The CDR3 has 13 amino acids. The CDR3 nucleotides are TGTGCCAGTAAGGACAGGGGGCGATTTGGCTACACCTTC. This translates into CASKDRGRFGYTF.

This chain connects TRBV29-1 to TRBJ2-2; 11 bases line up with TRBD2. The V gene end was trimmed by 6 bases and the J gene end by 7 bases; junction bases not matched to a gene: 4. The CDR3 loop spans 13 amino acids. Germline lookup yields CDR1 SQVTM and CDR2 ANQGSEA. Here the CDR3 reads CSVGTSGYGELFF. The CDR3, as DNA: TGCAGCGTGGGGACTAGCGGTTACGGGGAGCTGTTTTTT.

The V and J genes are TRBV2 and TRBJ2-7, with D unresolved. Germline-derived CDR1 and CDR2 are SNHLY and FYNNEI. The CDR3 consists of 13 residues. The ends were cut back, 4 bases at V and 3 bases at J, with 10 bases in the middle. CDR3 sequence (DNA): TGTGCCAGCAGTGTGGTCGCGAACTACGAGCAGTACTTC. Its protein product is CASSVVANYEQYF.

The V gene is TRBV28, the J gene TRBJ2-1, with D possibly matching TRBD2 (6 bases). Germline lookup yields CDR1 MDHEN and CDR2 SYDVKM. Trimming shortened V by 2 bases and J by 4 bases, and 12 bases separated the two germline ends. This CDR3 is 15 amino acids long. The CDR3 region is CASSLRDSRYNEQFF. CDR3 nucleotide sequence: TGTGCCAGCAGTTTAAGGGACTCCAGGTACAATGAGCAGTTCTTC.

The chain couples TRBV6-6 to TRBJ1-5; D may be TRBD1 (6 bases). With 2 bases removed from V and 14 bases from J, the gap between germline ends came to 16 bases. This CDR3 region has 13 residues. Germline CDR1 and CDR2: MNHNY and SVGAGI (reference sequence). CDR3 coding DNA: TGTGCCAGCAGTTACGATGGGGACAAAAGGGAGCATTTT. Protein: CASSYDGDKREHF.